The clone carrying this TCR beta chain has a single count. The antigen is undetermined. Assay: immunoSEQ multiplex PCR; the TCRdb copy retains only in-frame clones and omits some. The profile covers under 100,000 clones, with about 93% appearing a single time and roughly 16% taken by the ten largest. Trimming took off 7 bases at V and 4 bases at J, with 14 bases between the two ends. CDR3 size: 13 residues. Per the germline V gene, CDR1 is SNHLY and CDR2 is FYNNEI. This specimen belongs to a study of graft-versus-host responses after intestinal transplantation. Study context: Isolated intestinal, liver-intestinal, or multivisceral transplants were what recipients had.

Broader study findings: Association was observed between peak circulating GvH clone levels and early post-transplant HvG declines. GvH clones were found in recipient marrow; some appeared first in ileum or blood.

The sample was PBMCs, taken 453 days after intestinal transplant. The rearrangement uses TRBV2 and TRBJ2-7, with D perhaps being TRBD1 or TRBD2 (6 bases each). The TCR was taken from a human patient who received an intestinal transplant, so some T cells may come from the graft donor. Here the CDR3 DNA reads TGTGCCAGCAATGGGGGGCAGACGTACGAGCAGTACTTC. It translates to CASNGGQTYEQYF.